These T cell receptor beta chains were read from a single sample in a study of regulatory T cells in long-lasting Graves disease. Each CDR3 protein is one row after TCRdb ran MiXCR on the multiplex PCR reads. The sample lists about 470,000 distinct CDR3 sequences; 15% were seen once. These same records also appear under a second study, on T cells in Graves' hyperthyroidism and ophthalmopathy.

The sequencing here drew on peripheral blood mononuclear cells (PBMCs), taken at new diagnosis, from a patient treated with antithyroid drugs. These receptors came from a woman aged 25 to 45 with Graves disease. CDR3s include the opening cysteine and the closing phenylalanine or tryptophan. D genes are given only for firm matches. Size is stated for part of the rows, as once, few or many counts, or as a class when the clone is expanded.

NA,TRBJ1-6,TRBV7-3,NA,TGTGCCAGCAGCTTAAAACATCAACTCGGTTCACCCCTCCACTTT,CASSLKHQLGSPLHF
TRBD1,TRBJ2-7,TRBV5-5,NA,TGTGCCAGCAGCCTCGGCGGCAGGGGGACCTACGAGCGGTACTTC,CASSLGGRGTYERYF
NA,TRBJ1-1,TRBV12-3/TRBV12-4,many,TGTGCCTCCACCCAAGTCCAGGGCACTGAAGCTTTCTTT,CASTQVQGTEAFF
TRBD2,TRBJ2-7,TRBV6-1,many,TGTGCCAGCATCCTAAGCGGGAGCCCCTCCTACGAGCAGTACTTC,CASILSGSPSYEQYF
TRBD1,TRBJ1-5,TRBV18,NA,TGTGCCAGCTCACCCCGACAGGGGGTTGGCAATCAGCCCCAGCATTTT,CASSPRQGVGNQPQHF
NA,TRBJ1-2,TRBV11-3,few,TGTGCCAGCAGCCGTGGGGGGGCAGACCCCTATGGCTACACCTTC,CASSRGGADPYGYTF
TRBD2,TRBJ2-7,TRBV7-8,NA,TGTGCCAGCAGCAGGACTAGCGGGTGGGAAGGCATCGAGCAGTACTTC,CASSRTSGWEGIEQYF
TRBD1,TRBJ2-1,TRBV3-1,NA,TGTGCCAGCAGCCCCGGACAGGCTTCCTACAATGAGCAGTTCTTC,CASSPGQASYNEQFF
NA,TRBJ2-1,TRBV28,many,TGTGCCAGCAGTTTTAGTTCTACCTACAATGAGCAGTTCTTC,CASSFSSTYNEQFF
NA,TRBJ2-7,TRBV5-1,many,TGCGCCAGCAGCTTCGGACAGTCTGCCCACTACGAGCAGTACTTC,CASSFGQSAHYEQYF
TRBD1,TRBJ2-3,TRBV5-1,many,TGCGCCAGCACCGGGACAGGGGCTCCAGATACGCAGTATTTT,CASTGTGAPDTQYF
NA,TRBJ1-1,TRBV11-2,many,TGTGCCAGCAGGGATTACGCCCTGGGGACTGAAGCTTTCTTT,CASRDYALGTEAFF
NA,TRBJ2-7,TRBV24-1,many,TGTGCCACCAGCGAGGGACCGCCGAATTACGAGCAGTACTTC,CATSEGPPNYEQYF
TRBD2,TRBJ2-7,TRBV20-1,many,TGCAGTGCTAGGTCAGCGGGAGTAGTGTGGGAGCAGTACTTC,CSARSAGVVWEQYF
NA,TRBJ2-7,TRBV25-1,NA,TGTGCCAGCAGTGAAGACAGGGGGACTAGCGAGCAGTACTTC,CASSEDRGTSEQYF